This T cell receptor (beta chain) originates from a study of beta chain features in type 1 diabetes. Sequencing targeted expressed TCRB transcripts, as all isolated RNA had been reverse transcribed. The protocol was immunoSEQ multiplex PCR, while the TCRdb copy is restricted to in-frame clones and leaves out a portion. The top ten hold 0.095% to 0.15% of the sample, which has 600,000 or so clones, 12% seen once. On this clone: Its antigen remains unknown.

Overall study results and limits: TCRB CDR3 length was moderately but significantly reduced in all four CD4+ subsets of Type 1 diabetes patients. The naive, central memory and Treg TCRB repertoires showed an apparent similarity that was greater among patients than among healthy donors.

The sequenced material came from naive CD4+ T cells from blood. The sequence was obtained from a man under 40 with type 1 diabetes.

The DNA for the CDR3 is TGTGCCAGCAGCCAAGGAAGGGGAGGAACAGATACGCAGTATTTT. Protein: CASSQGRGGTDTQYF. The chain couples TRBV4-2 to TRBJ2-3; a weak D match, TRBD2 (6 bases). This CDR3 is built from 15 residues. Germline values: CDR1 LGHNA, CDR2 YNFKEQ. The V end was cut by 1 base, the J end by 3 bases, with 11 bases between.